This TCR beta chain was sequenced during a study of Graves' ophthalmopathy and Graves' hyperthyroidism. Germline CDR1 is MNHEY and CDR2 is SMNVEV (reference sequence). The CDR3 is 14 residues long. Amplification of TCR beta CDR3 regions used RNA transcripts. RT-PCR in the first round used HTBI primers; a second-round multiplex PCR followed. One entry per CDR3 protein results from TCRdb running MiXCR on the multiplex PCR reads. The sample lists about 340,000 distinct CDR3 sequences, 15% to 20% seen once, with 12% in the top ten. Of note for this clonotype: At one boundary the junction diverges from the germline segment, which might be a read error.

The chain couples TRBV27 to TRBJ1-5; the D gene is possibly TRBD1 (6 bases). Sequencing was performed on peripheral blood. This TCR came from an adult man with Graves' ophthalmopathy. The CDR3 nucleotides are TGTGCCAGCAGTCCCGTACAGGGTTATCAGCCCCAGCGTTTT. The encoded protein is CASSPVQGYQPQRF.